These 8 T cell receptor beta chains share one sample of origin, sequenced in a study of human T cells and chemical hapten exposure. Time point of the sample: patch test 3, about 24 weeks after DPC sensitization. Treatment reported: therapeutic diphenylcyclopropenone sensitization with weekly scalp DPC. TCRdb redid the calling of the RACE reads with MiXCR, one entry per CDR3 protein. The sample has roughly 100,000 distinct CDR3 sequences; around 34% are singletons. The sample in question was whole blood, obtained in connection with sensitization to the hapten diphenylcyclopropenone (DPC). These receptor sequences come from a man aged 35-49 years with alopecia areata. Some clones in this sample may be carry-over from other donors' samples.

This chain uses TRBV27 with TRBJ2-1; a possible D gene is TRBD1 (6 bases). The CDR3 is 14 amino acids. The germline V gene has CDR1 MNHEY and CDR2 SMNVEV (reference sequence). The V and J ends lost 3 bases and 9 bases respectively, with 15 bases between them. The CDR3 region is CASSFALGGSEQFF. The CDR3, as DNA: TGTGCCAGCAGTTTTGCGTTAGGGGGTAGTGAGCAGTTCTTC.

For the CDR3, the DNA is TGTGCCAGCAGTTTCGGGGGTTCGAGTTCCAACGAGCAGTACTTC. Amino acids: CASSFGGSSSNEQYF. This chain connects TRBV28 to TRBJ2-7, with D possibly being TRBD2 (6 bases). Germline V gives CDR1 MDHEN, CDR2 SYDVKM. Trimming stripped 3 bases from V and 5 bases from J, with 17 bases between. This CDR3 contains 15 residues.

The chain has TRBV3-1 and TRBJ2-3; TRBD1 might be the D (6 bases). In germline, CDR1 is LGHDT, CDR2 YNNKEL (reference sequence). Trimming shortened V by 4 bases and J by 3 bases, and 20 bases separated the two germline ends. The CDR3 contains 17 residues. The CDR3 nucleotides read TGTGCCAGCAGCCGAGGGGGTGGCGGAGTCATTACAGATACGCAGTATTTT. This encodes CASSRGGGGVITDTQYF.

The rearrangement uses TRBV2 and TRBJ1-4; possibly TRBD1 for D (6 bases). This CDR3 spans 18 amino acids. The V gene's germline CDR1 is SNHLY and CDR2 FYNNEI. Trimming took off 5 bases at V and 2 bases at J, with 21 bases between the two ends. The DNA for the CDR3 is TGTGCCAGCAGTCTCACATGGACAGTAGTGAGGACTAATGAAAAACTGTTTTTT. Protein sequence: CASSLTWTVVRTNEKLFF.

CDR3 loop: CASSLGPIGGTGELFF. DNA of the CDR3: TGTGCCAGCAGCTTGGGCCCGATAGGAGGGACCGGGGAGCTGTTTTTT. This chain joins TRBV7-2 and TRBJ2-2; TRBD2 might be the D (6 bases). There are 16 residues in the CDR3. Germline-derived CDR1 and CDR2 are SGHTA and FQGNSA. V was cut by 3 bases and J by 5 bases, with 16 bases left in between. Combining the CDR3 with reference TRBV7-2 and TRBJ2-2 gives the whole variable domain GAGVSQSPSNKVTEKGKDVELRCDPISGHTALYWYRQSLGQGLEFLIYFQGNSAPDKSGLPSDRFSAERTGGSVSTLTIQRTQQEDSAVYLCASSLGPIGGTGELFFGEGSRLTVL.

This clonotype has more than one count but fewer than ten. The chain carries TRBV11-2 and TRBJ2-7; maybe TRBD2 (5 bases). CDR1 is SGHAT and CDR2 is FQNNGV in the germline V gene. This CDR3 is 13 amino acids long. V gave up 7 bases and J gave up 5 bases, with 15 bases separating them. This chain's CDR3 is CASTAVLGDEQYF. DNA of the CDR3: TGTGCCAGCACCGCAGTATTGGGAGACGAGCAGTACTTC.

CDR3 sequence reads: CASSQVFGLKNYGYTF. The CDR3 nucleotides read TGCGCCAGCAGCCAAGTTTTCGGACTTAAGAACTATGGCTACACCTTC. The chain joins TRBV4-1 to TRBJ1-2, with no clear D. Trimming removed 1 base at V and 2 bases at J, with 14 bases between. In germline, CDR1 is MGHRA, CDR2 YSYEKL. The CDR3 runs to 16 residues.

A few counts support this clonotype. The chain couples TRBV28 to TRBJ2-7, with 7 bases fitting TRBD1. The germline V gene encodes CDR1 MDHEN and CDR2 SYDVKM. With V trimmed by 3 bases and J by 2 bases, 4 bases remained unmatched. This CDR3 comprises 14 residues. The CDR3 protein is CASSFYRGPYEQYF. The CDR3 DNA sequence: TGTGCCAGCAGTTTTTACAGGGGTCCCTACGAGCAGTACTTC. Combining the CDR3 with reference TRBV28 and TRBJ2-7 gives the whole variable domain DVKVTQSSRYLVKRTGEKVFLECVQDMDHENMFWYRQDPGLGLRLIYFSYDVKMKEKGDIPEGYSVSREKKERFSLILESASTNQTSMYLCASSFYRGPYEQYFGPGTRLTVT.